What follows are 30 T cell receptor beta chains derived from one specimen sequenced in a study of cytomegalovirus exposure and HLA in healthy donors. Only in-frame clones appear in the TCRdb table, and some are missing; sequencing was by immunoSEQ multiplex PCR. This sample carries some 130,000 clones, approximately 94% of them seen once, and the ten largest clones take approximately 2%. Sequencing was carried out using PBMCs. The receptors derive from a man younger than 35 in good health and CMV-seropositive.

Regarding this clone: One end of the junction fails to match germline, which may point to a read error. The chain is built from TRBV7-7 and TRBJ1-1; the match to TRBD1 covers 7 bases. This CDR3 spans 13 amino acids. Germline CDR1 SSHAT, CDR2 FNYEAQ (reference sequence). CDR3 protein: CASSRDRDTEAFF. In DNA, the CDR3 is TGTGCTAGCAGCCGAGACAGGGACACTGAAGCTTTCTTT.

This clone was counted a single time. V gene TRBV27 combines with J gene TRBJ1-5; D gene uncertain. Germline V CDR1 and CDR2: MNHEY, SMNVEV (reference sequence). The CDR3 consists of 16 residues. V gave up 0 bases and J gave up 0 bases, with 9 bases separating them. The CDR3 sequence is CASSLSAGNSNQPQHF. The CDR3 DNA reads TGTGCCAGCAGTTTATCTGCCGGTAATAGCAATCAGCCCCAGCATTTT.

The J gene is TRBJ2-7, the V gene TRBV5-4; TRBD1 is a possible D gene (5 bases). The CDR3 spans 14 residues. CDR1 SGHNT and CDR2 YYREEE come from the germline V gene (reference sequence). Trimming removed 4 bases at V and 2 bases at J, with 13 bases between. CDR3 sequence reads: CASSLAKGPYEQYF. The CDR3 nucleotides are TGTGCCAGCAGCCTGGCTAAGGGGCCCTACGAGCAGTACTTC. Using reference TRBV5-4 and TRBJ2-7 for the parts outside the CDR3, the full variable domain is ETGVTQSPTHLIKTRGQQVTLRCSSQSGHNTVSWYQQALGQGPQFIFQYYREEENGRGNFPPRFSGLQFPNYSSELNVNALELDDSALYLCASSLAKGPYEQYFGPGTRLTVT.

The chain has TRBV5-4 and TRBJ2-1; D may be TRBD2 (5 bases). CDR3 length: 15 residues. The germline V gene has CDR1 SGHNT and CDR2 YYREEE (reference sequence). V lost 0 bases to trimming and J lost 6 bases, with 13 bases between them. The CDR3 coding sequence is TGTGCCAGCAGCTTGGGTAGCGCTGGAGGCAATGAGCAGTTCTTC. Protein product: CASSLGSAGGNEQFF.

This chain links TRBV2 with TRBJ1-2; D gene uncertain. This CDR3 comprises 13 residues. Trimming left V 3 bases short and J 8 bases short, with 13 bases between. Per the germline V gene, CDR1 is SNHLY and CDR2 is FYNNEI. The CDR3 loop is CASSEIRIRGYTF. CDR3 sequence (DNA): TGTGCCAGCAGTGAGATTAGGATCAGGGGCTACACCTTC.

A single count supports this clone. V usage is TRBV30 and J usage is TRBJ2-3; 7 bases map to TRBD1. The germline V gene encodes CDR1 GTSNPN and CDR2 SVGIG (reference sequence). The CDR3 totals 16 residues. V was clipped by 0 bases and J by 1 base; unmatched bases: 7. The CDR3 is CAWSVGIRGRTDTQYF. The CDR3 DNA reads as TGTGCCTGGAGTGTAGGGATTAGGGGGCGCACAGATACGCAGTATTTT. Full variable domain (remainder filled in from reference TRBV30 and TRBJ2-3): SQTIHQWPATLVQPVGSPLSLECTVEGTSNPNLYWYRQAAGRGLQLLFYSVGIGQISSEVPQNLSASRPQDRQFILSSKKLLLSDSGFYLCAWSVGIRGRTDTQYFGPGTRLTVL.

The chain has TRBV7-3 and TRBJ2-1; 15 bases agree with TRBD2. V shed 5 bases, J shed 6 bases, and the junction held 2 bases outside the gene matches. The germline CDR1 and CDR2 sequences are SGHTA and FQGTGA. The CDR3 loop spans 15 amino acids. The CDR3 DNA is TGTGCCAGCAGCCCGGGACTAGCGGGGGGCAATGAGCAGTTCTTC. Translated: CASSPGLAGGNEQFF.

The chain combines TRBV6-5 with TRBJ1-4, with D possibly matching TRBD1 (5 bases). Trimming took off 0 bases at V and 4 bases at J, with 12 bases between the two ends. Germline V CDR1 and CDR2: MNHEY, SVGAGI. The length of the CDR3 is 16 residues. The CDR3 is CASSYSISGGNEKLFF. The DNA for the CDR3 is TGTGCCAGCAGTTACTCGATATCCGGGGGTAATGAAAAACTGTTTTTT.

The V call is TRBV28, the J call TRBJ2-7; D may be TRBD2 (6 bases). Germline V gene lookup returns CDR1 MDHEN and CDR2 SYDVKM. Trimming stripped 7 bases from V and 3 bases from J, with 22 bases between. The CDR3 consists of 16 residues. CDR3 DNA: TGTGCCAGCACAATGGGACTCAGGGATATACTCTACGAGCAGTACTTC. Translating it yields CASTMGLRDILYEQYF.

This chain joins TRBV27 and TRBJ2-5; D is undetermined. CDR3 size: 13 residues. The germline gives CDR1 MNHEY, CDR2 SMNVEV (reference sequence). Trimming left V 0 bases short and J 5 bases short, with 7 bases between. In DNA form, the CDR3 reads TGTGCCAGCAGTTTATCGGCCGTGGAGACCCAGTACTTC. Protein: CASSLSAVETQYF.

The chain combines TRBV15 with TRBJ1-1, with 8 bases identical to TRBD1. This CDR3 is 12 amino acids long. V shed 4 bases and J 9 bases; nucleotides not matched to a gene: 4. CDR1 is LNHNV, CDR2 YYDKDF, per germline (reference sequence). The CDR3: CATSKDREQAFF. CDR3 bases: TGTGCCACCAGCAAGGACAGGGAGCAAGCTTTCTTT.

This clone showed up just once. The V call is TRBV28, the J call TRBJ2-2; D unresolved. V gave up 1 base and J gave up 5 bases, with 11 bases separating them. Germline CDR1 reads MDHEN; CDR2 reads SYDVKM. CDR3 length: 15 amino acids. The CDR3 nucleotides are TGTGCCAGCAGTTTATACCAGGCTGGTACCGGGGAGCTGTTTTTT. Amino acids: CASSLYQAGTGELFF.

This CDR3 is CASSDGQGYTEAFF. The CDR3 nucleotides read TGTGCCAGCAGTGACGGACAGGGCTACACTGAAGCTTTCTTT. This chain links TRBV25-1 with TRBJ1-1; 8 positions match TRBD1. CDR1 MGHDK and CDR2 SYGVNS come from the germline V gene. Unmatched junction bases numbered 3, after V lost 3 bases and J lost 3 bases. This CDR3 spans 14 amino acids.

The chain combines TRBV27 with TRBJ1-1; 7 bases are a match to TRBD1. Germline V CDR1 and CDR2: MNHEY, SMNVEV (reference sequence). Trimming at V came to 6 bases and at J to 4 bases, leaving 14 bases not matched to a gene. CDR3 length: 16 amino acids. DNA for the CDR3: TGTGCCAGCAGCCCCCCTTTGACAGGGCGAGGCACTGAAGCTTTCTTT. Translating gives CASSPPLTGRGTEAFF.

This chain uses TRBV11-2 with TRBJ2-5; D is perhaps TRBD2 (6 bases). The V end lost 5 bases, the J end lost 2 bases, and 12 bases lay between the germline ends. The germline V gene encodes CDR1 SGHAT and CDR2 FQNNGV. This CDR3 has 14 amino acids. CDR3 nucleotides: TGTGCCAGCAGCAAGGAGGGATGGCAAGAGACCCAGTACTTC. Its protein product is CASSKEGWQETQYF.

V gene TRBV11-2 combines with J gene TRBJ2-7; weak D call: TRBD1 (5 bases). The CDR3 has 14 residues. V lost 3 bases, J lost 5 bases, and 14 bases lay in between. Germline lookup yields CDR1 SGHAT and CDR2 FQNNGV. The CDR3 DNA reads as TGTGCCAGCAGCTTTATCTCCAGGGCCAACGAGCAGTACTTC. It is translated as CASSFISRANEQYF. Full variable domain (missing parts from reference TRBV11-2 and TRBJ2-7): EAGVAQSPRYKIIEKRQSVAFWCNPISGHATLYWYQQILGQGPKLLIQFQNNGVVDDSQLPKDRFSAERLKGVDSTLKIQPAKLEDSAVYLCASSFISRANEQYFGPGTRLTVT.

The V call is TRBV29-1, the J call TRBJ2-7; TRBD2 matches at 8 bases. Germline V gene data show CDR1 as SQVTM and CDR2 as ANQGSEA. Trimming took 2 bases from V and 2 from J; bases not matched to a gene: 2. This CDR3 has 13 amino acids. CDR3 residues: CSVEKAGAYEQYF. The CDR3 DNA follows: TGCAGCGTTGAAAAAGCGGGAGCCTACGAGCAGTACTTC.

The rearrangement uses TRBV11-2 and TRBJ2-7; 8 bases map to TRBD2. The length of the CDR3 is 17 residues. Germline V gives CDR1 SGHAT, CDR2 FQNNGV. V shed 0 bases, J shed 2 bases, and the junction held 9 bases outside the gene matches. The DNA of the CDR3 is TGTGCCAGCAGCTTAGACACTCCGGGACTAGGAACCTACGAGCAGTACTTC. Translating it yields CASSLDTPGLGTYEQYF. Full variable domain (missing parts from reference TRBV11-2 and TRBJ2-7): EAGVAQSPRYKIIEKRQSVAFWCNPISGHATLYWYQQILGQGPKLLIQFQNNGVVDDSQLPKDRFSAERLKGVDSTLKIQPAKLEDSAVYLCASSLDTPGLGTYEQYFGPGTRLTVT.

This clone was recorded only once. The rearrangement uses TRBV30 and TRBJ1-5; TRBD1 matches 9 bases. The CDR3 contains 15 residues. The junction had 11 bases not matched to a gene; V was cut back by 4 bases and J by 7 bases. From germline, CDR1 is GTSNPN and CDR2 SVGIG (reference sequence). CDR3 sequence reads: CAWIESRDRVQPQHF. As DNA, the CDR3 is TGTGCCTGGATTGAATCTAGGGACAGGGTACAGCCCCAGCATTTT.

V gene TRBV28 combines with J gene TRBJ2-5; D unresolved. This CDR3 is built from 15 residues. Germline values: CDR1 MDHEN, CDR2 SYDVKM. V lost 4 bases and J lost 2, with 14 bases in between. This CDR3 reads CASSSPLVRQETQYF. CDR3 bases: TGTGCCAGCAGTTCCCCACTCGTTCGGCAAGAGACCCAGTACTTC.

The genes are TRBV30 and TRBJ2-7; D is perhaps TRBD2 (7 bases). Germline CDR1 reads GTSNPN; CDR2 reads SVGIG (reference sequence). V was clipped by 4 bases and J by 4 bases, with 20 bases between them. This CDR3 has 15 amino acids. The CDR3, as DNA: TGTGCCTGGAATGGGGGGGCACTGACTTTGTACGAGCAGTACTTC. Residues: CAWNGGALTLYEQYF. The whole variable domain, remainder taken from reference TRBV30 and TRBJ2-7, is SQTIHQWPATLVQPVGSPLSLECTVEGTSNPNLYWYRQAAGRGLQLLFYSVGIGQISSEVPQNLSASRPQDRQFILSSKKLLLSDSGFYLCAWNGGALTLYEQYFGPGTRLTVT.

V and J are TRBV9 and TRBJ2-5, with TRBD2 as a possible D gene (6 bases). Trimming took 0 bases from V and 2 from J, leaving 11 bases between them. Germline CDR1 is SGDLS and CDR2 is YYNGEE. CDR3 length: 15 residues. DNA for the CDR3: TGTGCCAGCAGCGTAGAAGTTAGCGGTCAAGAGACCCAGTACTTC. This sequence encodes CASSVEVSGQETQYF.

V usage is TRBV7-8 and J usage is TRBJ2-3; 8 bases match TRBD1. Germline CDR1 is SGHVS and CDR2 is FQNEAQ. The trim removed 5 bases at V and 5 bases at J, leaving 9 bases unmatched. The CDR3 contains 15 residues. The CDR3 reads CASSRPDRGQDTQYF. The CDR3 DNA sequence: TGTGCCAGCAGCCGCCCCGACAGGGGTCAAGATACGCAGTATTTT.

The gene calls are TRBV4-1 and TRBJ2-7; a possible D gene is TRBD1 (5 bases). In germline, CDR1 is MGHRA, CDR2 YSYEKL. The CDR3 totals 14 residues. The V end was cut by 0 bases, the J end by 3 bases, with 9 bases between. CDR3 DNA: TGCGCCAGCAGCCAAGACAGGGCCTACTACGAGCAGTACTTC. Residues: CASSQDRAYYEQYF.

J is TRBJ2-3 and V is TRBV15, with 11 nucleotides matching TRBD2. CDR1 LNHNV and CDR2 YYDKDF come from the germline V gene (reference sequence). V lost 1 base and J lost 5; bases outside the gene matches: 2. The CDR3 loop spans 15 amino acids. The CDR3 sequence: CATSRVGLAGDTQYF. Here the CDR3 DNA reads TGTGCCACCAGCAGAGTAGGACTAGCGGGAGATACGCAGTATTTT.

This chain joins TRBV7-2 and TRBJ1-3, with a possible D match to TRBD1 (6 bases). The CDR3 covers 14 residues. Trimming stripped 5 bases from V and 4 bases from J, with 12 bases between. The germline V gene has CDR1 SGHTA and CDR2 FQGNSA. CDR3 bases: TGTGCCAGCAGCCCAGGGGAGTGGGGAAACACCATATATTTT. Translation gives CASSPGEWGNTIYF.

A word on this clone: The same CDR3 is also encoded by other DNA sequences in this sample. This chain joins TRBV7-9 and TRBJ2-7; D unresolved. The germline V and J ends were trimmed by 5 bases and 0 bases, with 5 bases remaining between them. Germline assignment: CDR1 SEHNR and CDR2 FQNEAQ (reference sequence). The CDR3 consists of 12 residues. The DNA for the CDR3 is TGTGCCAGCAGCGCGAGCTCCTACGAGCAGTACTTC. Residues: CASSASSYEQYF.

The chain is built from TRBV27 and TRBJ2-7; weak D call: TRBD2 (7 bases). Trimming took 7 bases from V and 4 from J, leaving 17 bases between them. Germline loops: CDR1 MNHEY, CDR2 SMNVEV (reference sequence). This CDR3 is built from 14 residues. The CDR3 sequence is CASKRGGAGYEQYF. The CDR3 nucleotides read TGTGCCAGCAAACGTGGGGGGGCCGGATACGAGCAGTACTTC.

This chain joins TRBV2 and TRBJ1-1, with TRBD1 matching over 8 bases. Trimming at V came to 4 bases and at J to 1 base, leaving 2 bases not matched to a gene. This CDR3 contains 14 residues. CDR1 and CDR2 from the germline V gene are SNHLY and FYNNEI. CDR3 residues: CASSAQGANTEAFF. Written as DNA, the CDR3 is TGTGCCAGCAGTGCCCAGGGGGCGAACACTGAAGCTTTCTTT.

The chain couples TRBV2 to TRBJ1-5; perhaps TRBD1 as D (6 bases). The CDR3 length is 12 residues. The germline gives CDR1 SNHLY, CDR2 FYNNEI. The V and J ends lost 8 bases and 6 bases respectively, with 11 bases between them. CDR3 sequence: CASDRSPQPQHF. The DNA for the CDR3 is TGTGCCAGCGACAGGTCCCCTCAGCCCCAGCATTTT.